This TCR beta chain was sequenced during a study of blood T cell repertoires in COVID-19. Study in general: The origin of the acute and convalescent COVID-19 samples was the United States, Italy and Spain. The cDNA or gDNA used as material had been derived from T cells, B-cell-depleted T cells, or PBMCs.

Per the authors' pipeline: From reference gene primer amplification, estimates of nucleated cell counts were derived. Assay: immunoSEQ multiplex PCR; the TCRdb copy retains only in-frame clones and omits some. That table is the source of V, J and clone size, and D and trimming were worked out from the DNA. The sample holds about 20,000 clones, over 70% seen once. Germline CDR1 is LNHDA and CDR2 is SQIVND (reference sequence). CDR3 size: 15 residues. With 5 bases removed from V and 4 bases from J, the gap between germline ends came to 12 bases. The specimen sequenced was peripheral blood. The receptor was derived from a human donor in a cohort sampled during active COVID-19. The chain is built from TRBV19 and TRBJ1-6; D gene ambiguous. In DNA form, the CDR3 reads TGTGCCAGTAGTGGCACCCGTCTTTATAATTCACCCCTCCACTTT. Translating it yields CASSGTRLYNSPLHF.